This passage covers 16 T cell receptor beta chains from one sample sequenced in a study of graft-versus-host responses after intestinal transplantation. Which antigens these TCRs recognize remains unknown. Assay used: immunoSEQ multiplex PCR; TCRdb lists only in-frame clones, some missing. The sample contains tens of thousands of clones, roughly 90% of which appear only once. The specimen was unstimulated CD4+ T cells sorted from spleen or lymph node cells, collected before intestinal transplant. These receptors came from a human donor who received an intestinal transplant.

In regard to this clone: Other DNA sequences of this sample code for an identical CDR3. The chain combines TRBV6-6 with TRBJ1-2; 8 nucleotides match TRBD1. Trimming at V came to 6 bases and at J to 6 bases, leaving 9 bases not matched to a gene. The CDR3 has 14 amino acids. Germline values: CDR1 MNHNY, CDR2 SVGAGI (reference sequence). The CDR3 reads CASSPPDRAHGYTF. For the CDR3, the DNA is TGTGCCAGCAGCCCCCCGGACAGGGCCCATGGCTACACCTTC.

J is TRBJ1-1 and V is TRBV18; D unclear. Between the trimmed V and J ends, which lost 6 bases and 5 bases, there was a span of 13 bases. The CDR3 spans 13 residues. CDR1 is KGHSH, CDR2 LQKENI, per germline. CDR3 loop: CASSLLPDTEAFF. The DNA of the CDR3 is TGTGCCAGCTCTCTGCTACCCGATACTGAAGCTTTCTTT.

This chain links TRBV5-6 with TRBJ1-6; the match to TRBD1 covers 11 bases. The V gene end was trimmed by 0 bases and the J gene end by 7 bases; junction bases not matched to a gene: 6. The CDR3 is 17 amino acids. CDR1 and CDR2 (germline): SGHDT, YYEEEE. CDR3 nucleotides: TGTGCCAGCAGCTTGGTTGGGGGGACAGGGGGAAATTCACCCCTCCACTTT. The encoded protein is CASSLVGGTGGNSPLHF.

The rearrangement uses TRBV18 and TRBJ1-1, with D possibly matching TRBD1 (6 bases). This CDR3 contains 14 residues. The V and J ends lost 3 bases and 2 bases respectively, with 10 bases between them. Germline CDR1 is KGHSH and CDR2 is LQKENI. In nucleotides, the CDR3 is TGTGCCAGCTCACCGGACAGCTTAAACACTGAAGCTTTCTTT. This encodes CASSPDSLNTEAFF.

CDR3 residues: CASSLLDREGTEAFF. As DNA, the CDR3 is TGTGCCAGCAGTCTCCTGGACAGGGAGGGTACTGAAGCTTTCTTT. The V and J genes are TRBV27 and TRBJ1-1; 8 bases agree with TRBD1. Germline V gene data show CDR1 as MNHEY and CDR2 as SMNVEV (reference sequence). The V gene end was trimmed by 5 bases and the J gene end by 5 bases; junction bases not matched to a gene: 10. The CDR3 is made up of 15 amino acids.

V and J are TRBV5-1 and TRBJ1-2; D gene ambiguous. Trimming took 4 bases from V and 3 from J, leaving 7 bases between them. CDR1 SGHRS and CDR2 YFSETQ come from the germline V gene. CDR3 length: 12 residues. This CDR3 is CASSDLDYGYTF. In DNA form, the CDR3 reads TGCGCCAGCAGCGACTTGGACTATGGCTACACCTTC.

The chain is built from TRBV14 and TRBJ1-3; D is possibly TRBD1 (6 bases). CDR1 is SGHDN and CDR2 is FVKESK in the germline V gene. Trimming cost V 3 bases and J 1 base, with 10 bases left between them. CDR3 size: 15 residues. CDR3 sequence reads: CASSHQGGSGNTIYF. The CDR3 nucleotides are TGTGCCAGCAGCCATCAAGGGGGATCTGGAAACACCATATATTTT.

J is TRBJ1-1 and V is TRBV7-8; TRBD1 is a possible D gene (6 bases). V lost 6 bases and J lost 4, with 21 bases in between. Germline V gives CDR1 SGHVS, CDR2 FQNEAQ. This CDR3 comprises 16 residues. CDR3 sequence reads: CASRSQLGWGPTEAFF. The DNA of the CDR3 is TGTGCCAGCAGAAGCCAGCTCGGTTGGGGGCCCACTGAAGCTTTCTTT. Together with reference TRBV7-8 and TRBJ1-1, the CDR3 gives the full variable domain: GAGVSQSPRYKVAKRGQDVALRCDPISGHVSLFWYQQALGQGPEFLTYFQNEAQLDKSGLPSDRFFAERPEGSVSTLKIQRTQQEDSAVYLCASRSQLGWGPTEAFFGQGTRLTVV.

Here the CDR3 DNA reads TGTGCCAGCAGTTTCTTCGGACAGGACTATGGCTACACCTTC. This gives the protein CASSFFGQDYGYTF. V usage is TRBV28 and J usage is TRBJ1-2; 7 bases match TRBD1. The germline CDR1 and CDR2 sequences are MDHEN and SYDVKM. The CDR3 is made up of 14 amino acids. V shed 3 bases, J shed 3 bases, and the junction held 4 bases outside the gene matches.

This chain connects TRBV7-9 to TRBJ1-2, with TRBD1 identical over 10 bases. Germline V gene data show CDR1 as SEHNR and CDR2 as FQNEAQ (reference sequence). This CDR3 region has 19 residues. J lost 5 bases, V lost 0 bases, and 15 bases had no gene match. CDR3 DNA sequence: TGTGCCAGCAGCTTAGCAACCCTAGACCGGGACAGGGGCCTTTATGGCTACACCTTC. It translates to CASSLATLDRDRGLYGYTF. The full variable domain, rest sourced from reference TRBV7-9 and TRBJ1-2, is DTGVSQNPRHKITKRGQNVTFRCDPISEHNRLYWYRQTLGQGPEFLTYFQNEAQLEKSRLLSDRFSAERPKGSFSTLEIQRTEQGDSAMYLCASSLATLDRDRGLYGYTFGSGTRLTVV.

CDR3 in amino acids: CASSFQTGTAYEQYF. CDR3 DNA sequence: TGCGCCAGCAGCTTCCAGACAGGGACCGCCTACGAGCAGTACTTC. The V call is TRBV5-1, the J call TRBJ2-7, with 7 bases identical to TRBD1. The CDR3 has 15 amino acids. After removal of 2 bases from V and 2 bases from J, the junction contained 7 bases not matched to a gene. Germline V CDR1 and CDR2: SGHRS, YFSETQ.

The chain is built from TRBV5-4 and TRBJ2-7, with no clear D. This CDR3 is 13 amino acids long. The V end lost 4 bases, the J end lost 2 bases, and 10 bases lay between the germline ends. Per the germline V gene, CDR1 is SGHNT and CDR2 is YYREEE (reference sequence). The CDR3 nucleotides are TGTGCCAGCAGCCCGGGTAGTACCTACGAGCAGTACTTC. It codes for CASSPGSTYEQYF.

The rearrangement links TRBV9 to TRBJ2-7; D is unclear. CDR1 is SGDLS and CDR2 is YYNGEE in the germline V gene. This CDR3 region has 14 residues. V lost 0 bases, J lost 2 bases, and 9 bases lay in between. CDR3 amino acids: CASSVDSPPYEQYF. The CDR3 DNA follows: TGTGCCAGCAGCGTAGACAGCCCTCCCTACGAGCAGTACTTC.

The chain has TRBV12-5 and TRBJ2-1; 7 bases are shared with TRBD1. The V gene's germline CDR1 is LGHNT and CDR2 FRNRAP. The CDR3 length is 12 residues. With V trimmed by 6 bases and J by 7 bases, 3 bases remained unmatched. The CDR3 sequence: CASGQGENEQFF. Here the CDR3 DNA reads TGTGCTAGTGGCCAGGGGGAGAATGAGCAGTTCTTC.

The V and J genes are TRBV7-9 and TRBJ2-5; D is perhaps TRBD1 (5 bases). The CDR3 extends over 16 amino acids. CDR1 is SEHNR and CDR2 is FQNEAQ in the germline V gene (reference sequence). Trimming removed 1 base from V and 5 bases from J, with 17 bases in between. The CDR3: CASSLEVTASRETQYF. CDR3 nucleotides: TGTGCCAGCAGCTTAGAAGTGACAGCGTCTAGGGAGACCCAGTACTTC. Full variable domain (outside the CDR3, taken from reference TRBV7-9 and TRBJ2-5): DTGVSQNPRHKITKRGQNVTFRCDPISEHNRLYWYRQTLGQGPEFLTYFQNEAQLEKSRLLSDRFSAERPKGSFSTLEIQRTEQGDSAMYLCASSLEVTASRETQYFGPGTRLLVL.

The V and J genes are TRBV7-2 and TRBJ1-2; 7 bases agree with TRBD1. V shed 5 bases and J 2 bases; nucleotides not matched to a gene: 8. The CDR3 loop spans 15 amino acids. Germline CDR1 and CDR2: SGHTA and FQGNSA. The CDR3 is CASSHPGQPNYGYTF. In nucleotides, the CDR3 is TGTGCCAGCAGCCACCCGGGACAGCCCAACTATGGCTACACCTTC.